This T cell receptor beta chain was sequenced during a study of shared clonotypes between healthy human individuals. V lost 4 bases and J lost 0, with 16 bases in between. The CDR3 consists of 17 residues. Germline V gives CDR1 SEHNR, CDR2 FQNEAQ (reference sequence). Execution of the assay was at deep level. The authors distributed each subset's genomic DNA evenly over several immunoSEQ plates. Sequenced by immunoSEQ multiplex PCR; TCRdb stores in-frame clones only, minus some. The table lists about 1.5 million clones, around 98% of them singletons. This clone has a single count. Sequencing input: naive CD4+ T cells sorted from blood. Sample subset: CD45RA+ positively selected. The V gene is TRBV7-9, the J gene TRBJ1-3; D unclear. The TCR comes from a man aged 30 to 39 in good health. DNA for the CDR3: TGTGCCAGCAGCTACCAGGACGGCCAGAGCTCTGGAAACACCATATATTTT. Amino acid sequence: CASSYQDGQSSGNTIYF.